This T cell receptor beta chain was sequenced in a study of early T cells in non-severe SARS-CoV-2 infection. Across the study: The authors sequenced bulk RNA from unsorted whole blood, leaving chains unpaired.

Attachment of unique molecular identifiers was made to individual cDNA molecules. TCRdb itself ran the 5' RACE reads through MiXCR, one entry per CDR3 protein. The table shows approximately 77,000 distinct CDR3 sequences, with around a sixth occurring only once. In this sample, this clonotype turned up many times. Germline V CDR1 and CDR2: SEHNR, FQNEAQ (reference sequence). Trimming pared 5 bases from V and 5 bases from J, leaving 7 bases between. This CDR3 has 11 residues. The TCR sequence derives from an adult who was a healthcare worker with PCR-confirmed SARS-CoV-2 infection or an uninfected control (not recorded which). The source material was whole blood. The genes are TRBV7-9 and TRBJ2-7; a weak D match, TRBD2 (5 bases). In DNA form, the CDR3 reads TGTGCCAGCAGCCGGGGTAACGAGCAGTACTTC. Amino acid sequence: CASSRGNEQYF.